The rows below give T cell receptor beta chains drawn from one sample of a study of blood T cell repertoires in COVID-19. The data were produced by immunoSEQ multiplex PCR, yet TCRdb's version contains in-frame clones alone and is incomplete. The table lists over 150,000 clones, 75% to 85% of them singletons. The sample was peripheral blood. The receptors shown here come from a woman aged 60-70 years with COVID-19, enrolled during active disease. The CDR3 runs from the conserved cysteine through the conserved F or W. The order of the fields is V gene, clone size, D gene, J gene, CDR3 DNA, CDR3 protein. D genes are given only for firm matches. Clone size is given for some rows only: seen once, a few or many times, or a class if the clone is expanded.

v_call: TRBV19
clone_size: once
d_call: TRBD1
j_call: TRBJ1-2
cdr3_nt: TGTGCCAGTGTTTCTTGGGCGACAGGGGAGAATGGCTACACCTTC
cdr3_aa: CASVSWATGENGYTF

v_call: TRBV2
clone_size: .
d_call: TRBD1
j_call: TRBJ1-2
cdr3_nt: TGTGCCAGCTTCCGGACAGGGACGAGGGAGGGCTACACCTTC
cdr3_aa: CASFRTGTREGYTF

v_call: TRBV6-5
clone_size: .
d_call: TRBD1
j_call: TRBJ2-3
cdr3_nt: TGTGCCAGCAGACCGACAGGGATTGGGGCAGATACGCAGTATTTT
cdr3_aa: CASRPTGIGADTQYF

v_call: TRBV10-1
clone_size: .
d_call: .
j_call: TRBJ1-1
cdr3_nt: TGCGCCAGCAGTGACGGGGGGGGACATCGGGAAGCTTTCTTT
cdr3_aa: CASSDGGGHREAFF

v_call: TRBV7-2
clone_size: .
d_call: .
j_call: TRBJ2-6
cdr3_nt: TGTGCCAGCAGCCCCAGGGGAAGGGGGGCCAACGTCCTGACTTTC
cdr3_aa: CASSPRGRGANVLTF

v_call: TRBV3-1/TRBV3-2
clone_size: .
d_call: TRBD1
j_call: TRBJ1-3
cdr3_nt: TGTGCCAGCAGCCAAGCCATGACAGGGACATCTGGAAACACCATATATTTT
cdr3_aa: CASSQAMTGTSGNTIYF

v_call: TRBV2
clone_size: .
d_call: TRBD1
j_call: TRBJ1-5
cdr3_nt: TGTGCCAGCAGACAGACAGGGGGTTGGAATCAGCCCCAGCATTTT
cdr3_aa: CASRQTGGWNQPQHF

v_call: TRBV10-3
clone_size: .
d_call: TRBD1
j_call: TRBJ1-1
cdr3_nt: TGTGCCACAAGGACAGGGGATACTGAAGCTTTCTTT
cdr3_aa: CATRTGDTEAFF

v_call: TRBV7-9
clone_size: once
d_call: .
j_call: TRBJ2-5
cdr3_nt: TGTGCCAGCAGCTCCAGCCGCGCGGGGTCGTGGGAGGAGACCCAGTACTTC
cdr3_aa: CASSSSRAGSWEETQYF

v_call: TRBV25-1
clone_size: .
d_call: .
j_call: TRBJ1-2
cdr3_nt: TGTGCCAGCAGTGAATTGGGTGGCGGGGGCTATGGCTACACCTTC
cdr3_aa: CASSELGGGGYGYTF

v_call: TRBV11-2
clone_size: .
d_call: TRBD2
j_call: TRBJ2-1
cdr3_nt: TGTGCCAGCAGCTTATTTGCGGCGGGAGCCAATGAGCAGTTCTTC
cdr3_aa: CASSLFAAGANEQFF

v_call: TRBV18
clone_size: once
d_call: .
j_call: TRBJ2-1
cdr3_nt: TGTGCCAGCTCCTCTGATAGCAACAATGAGCAGTTCTTC
cdr3_aa: CASSSDSNNEQFF

v_call: TRBV2
clone_size: .
d_call: .
j_call: TRBJ1-3
cdr3_nt: TGTGCCAGCGTAGGGGGGGCTGGAAACACCATATATTTT
cdr3_aa: CASVGGAGNTIYF

v_call: TRBV3-1/TRBV3-2
clone_size: few
d_call: TRBD1
j_call: TRBJ1-6
cdr3_nt: TGTGCCAGCAGCCAACCCGGGACAGGGGTCTCACCCCTCCACTTT
cdr3_aa: CASSQPGTGVSPLHF

v_call: TRBV7-3
clone_size: .
d_call: TRBD1
j_call: TRBJ2-3
cdr3_nt: TGTGCCAGCAGCCAAACCGGGACAGTCACAGATACGCAGTATTTT
cdr3_aa: CASSQTGTVTDTQYF

v_call: TRBV9
clone_size: once
d_call: TRBD2
j_call: TRBJ2-7
cdr3_nt: TGTGCCAGCAGCCCTAGCGGGCCCTCCTACGAGCAGTACTTC
cdr3_aa: CASSPSGPSYEQYF

v_call: TRBV27
clone_size: .
d_call: .
j_call: TRBJ2-3
cdr3_nt: TGTGCCAGCAGTTTCGATAGGCGGAACACAGATACGCAGTATTTT
cdr3_aa: CASSFDRRNTDTQYF

v_call: TRBV18
clone_size: .
d_call: .
j_call: TRBJ1-2
cdr3_nt: TGTGCCAGCTCACCCGAGAGAGCTGGCTATGGCTACACCTTC
cdr3_aa: CASSPERAGYGYTF

v_call: TRBV24-1
clone_size: .
d_call: .
j_call: TRBJ2-3
cdr3_nt: TGTGCCACCAGTGATTCAGGCAGACCCAGCACAGATACGCAGTATTTT
cdr3_aa: CATSDSGRPSTDTQYF

v_call: TRBV5-1
clone_size: .
d_call: .
j_call: TRBJ2-7
cdr3_nt: TGCGCCAGCAGTGGTGGAAACAGGATCGGCTACGAGCAGTACTTC
cdr3_aa: CASSGGNRIGYEQYF

v_call: TRBV11-2
clone_size: .
d_call: TRBD1
j_call: TRBJ1-2
cdr3_nt: TGTGCCAGCAGCCCCCGGACAGGGGTCGGCTATGGCTACACCTTC
cdr3_aa: CASSPRTGVGYGYTF

v_call: TRBV19
clone_size: .
d_call: .
j_call: TRBJ1-1
cdr3_nt: TGTGCCAGTACCCCCGGGGGGGGCACTGAAGCTTTCTTT
cdr3_aa: CASTPGGGTEAFF

v_call: TRBV3-1/TRBV3-2
clone_size: .
d_call: TRBD1
j_call: TRBJ1-3
cdr3_nt: TGTGCCGTTACAGGGGGATCGACTGGAAACACCATATATTTT
cdr3_aa: CAVTGGSTGNTIYF

v_call: TRBV5-1
clone_size: .
d_call: .
j_call: TRBJ2-6
cdr3_nt: TGCGCCAGCAGCTTGCACCAGACTGGGGCCAACGTCCTGACTTTC
cdr3_aa: CASSLHQTGANVLTF

v_call: TRBV7-9
clone_size: .
d_call: .
j_call: TRBJ1-1
cdr3_nt: TGTGCCAGCAGCGACCGGAGGGGCACTGAAGCTTTCTTT
cdr3_aa: CASSDRRGTEAFF

v_call: TRBV6-5
clone_size: .
d_call: TRBD1
j_call: TRBJ2-7
cdr3_nt: TGTGCCAGCACCCTCCCGGGACAGACCTACGAGCAGTACTTC
cdr3_aa: CASTLPGQTYEQYF

v_call: TRBV6-6
clone_size: .
d_call: .
j_call: TRBJ1-5
cdr3_nt: TGTGCCAGCAGTTTGTATAGGGGTGGCAATCAGCCCCAGCATTTT
cdr3_aa: CASSLYRGGNQPQHF

v_call: TRBV5-1
clone_size: .
d_call: TRBD2
j_call: TRBJ2-1
cdr3_nt: TGCGCCAGCAGCGTGACTAGCGGGGGGGCGGTTGAGCAGTTCTTC
cdr3_aa: CASSVTSGGAVEQFF

v_call: TRBV18
clone_size: few
d_call: .
j_call: TRBJ1-1
cdr3_nt: TGTGCCAGCTCAATCAAGTTAGGGACACTGGGGACTGAAGCTTTCTTT
cdr3_aa: CASSIKLGTLGTEAFF